This record concerns one T cell receptor beta chain sequence. Its antigen is currently not known. The input lacks base qualities; no much larger clone sits a single base away. Each clonotype received, on average, about 10x coverage in deep resolution sequencing performed on a MiSeq, where the target depth lay between 1 in 1 million and 1 in 200,000 T cells. The immunoSEQ hsTCRB Kit was used to generate TCR beta libraries. Under the source paper's analysis protocol: ImmunoSEQ Data Assistant and ImmunoSEQ Analyzer were used for data analysis, and V, D and J genes were assigned according to IMGT definitions. Clonality, which ranges from 0 to 1, was calculated by subtracting the normalized Shannon entropy of productive rearrangement frequencies from one. Public clonotype analysis was restricted to overrepresented clonotypes comprising at least 0.05% of each patient's repertoire. Thirteen age-matched healthy donor repertoires from immuneACCESS were used as controls for clonality. TCRdb retrieved this table from immuneACCESS and kept in-frame rearrangements only. Not all clones are present; in checked studies, unresolved V genes account for under half, and no reason is known for the remainder. V and J calls and clone size are as listed in that table; D and trimming were resolved from the DNA. The sample table shows about 330,000 clones, and 60% to 80% are seen once. Jointly, the top ten make up 6.3% of the sample.

For TCR beta library preparation, 1.5 to 2 micrograms of genomic DNA were isolated from cryopreserved PBMCs. Longitudinal blood samples from CLL patients receiving ibrutinib monotherapy were subjected to high-throughput TCR beta sequencing. Patients were enrolled in a phase 2 open-label single-center ibrutinib monotherapy trial. V gives up 1 base and J gives up 2 bases, and the segment between their germline ends measures 8 bases. The CDR3, from cysteine to phenylalanine, totals 14 residues. Kept here is only the CDR3 DNA, which spans 42 bases and is read in frame from base 1. CDR1 and CDR2 are read off the germline V gene as MGHRA and YSYEKL. These data belong to a study of cytotoxic CD8 clonotypes in ibrutinib-treated CLL (dated by TCRdb to 2020 to 2023). Study-level background: In this cohort, 15 patients were treatment-naive and about a dozen were relapsed/refractory, while around 18 had unmutated IGHV. Partial responses were observed in approximately 24 patients and complete responses in 2; after a median follow-up of roughly 72 months, remission was maintained in about 15 patients and progression was observed in about twelve. Response samples were taken after a median of roughly eleven months on treatment, ranging from roughly 6 to 36 months. On average, each sample had roughly 260,000 productive templates and approximately 100,000 productive rearrangements. Longitudinal samples were available for about 30% of the 86 trial participants. Cryopreserved peripheral blood mononuclear cells were collected before treatment, at response, and at either disease progression or sustained remission. Every remission and progressive disease sample was obtained while ibrutinib was still being received by the patients. The research as a whole found: Sustained-remission and progressing patients did not have matched sampling times, and lymph node repertoires were not examined. At ibrutinib response clonality went up, during sustained remission it held steady, and at progression it dropped back toward baseline. At baseline, clonality was higher than in age-matched healthy donors and showed a strong correlation with circulating CD8+ T-cell counts. Public clonotypes were rare and either shrank or stayed stable during treatment, and the rise in clonality at ibrutinib response reflected expansion of private clonotypes.

This TCR was recovered from a human donor with chronic lymphocytic leukemia. Source: PBMCs, taken after 36 months of ibrutinib treatment. Recombination joined TRBV4-1 with TRBJ1-2; the D gene is not confidently resolved. The CDR3 reads CASSQVNGNYGYTF. The base sequence is TGCGCCAGCAGCCAAGTCAACGGCAACTATGGCTACACCTTC.